This entry lists 29 T cell receptor beta chains sequenced from one sample in a study of blood T cell repertoires in COVID-19. The data were produced by immunoSEQ multiplex PCR, yet TCRdb's version contains in-frame clones alone and is incomplete. The table shows some 500,000 clones, with 85% to 90% occurring only once. The specimen sequenced was peripheral blood. All receptors come from a woman aged 45-65 years with COVID-19, enrolled during active disease.

This chain joins TRBV5-6 and TRBJ1-2; possibly TRBD1 for D (6 bases). V dropped 7 bases and J dropped 4 bases, with 11 bases sitting between them. This CDR3 has 12 amino acids. Per germline, CDR1 SGHDT and CDR2 YYEEEE. CDR3 loop: CASEGEGYGYTF. The DNA for the CDR3 is TGTGCCAGCGAGGGGGAGGGCTATGGCTACACCTTC.

V is TRBV2 and J is TRBJ1-5; D may be TRBD1 (5 bases). The germline V gene has CDR1 SNHLY and CDR2 FYNNEI. The CDR3 covers 13 residues. Trimming removed 7 bases at V and 6 bases at J, with 13 bases between. For the CDR3, the DNA is TGTGCCAGCATACCAGGGAATGGTCAGCCCCAGCATTTT. It specifies CASIPGNGQPQHF.

This clone has a single count. The rearrangement uses TRBV19 and TRBJ2-2; the D gene is possibly TRBD2 (6 bases). Germline lookup yields CDR1 LNHDA and CDR2 SQIVND (reference sequence). The CDR3 covers 16 residues. The germline V and J ends were trimmed by 3 bases and 4 bases, with 15 bases remaining between them. CDR3 DNA sequence: TGTGCCAGTAGTATGGGTGGGGGGATGTCCACCGGGGAGCTGTTTTTT. It encodes CASSMGGGMSTGELFF. Full variable domain (missing parts from reference TRBV19 and TRBJ2-2): DGGITQSPKYLFRKEGQNVTLSCEQNLNHDAMYWYRQDPGQGLRLIYYSQIVNDFQKGDIAEGYSVSREKKESFPLTVTSAQKNPTAFYLCASSMGGGMSTGELFFGEGSRLTVL.

The CDR3 DNA reads as TGTGCCAGCTCACAGCGACGGGGGTTCCTTTCGTACAATGGAAACACCATATATTTT. Its protein product is CASSQRRGFLSYNGNTIYF. The chain links TRBV18 to TRBJ1-3; D might be TRBD1 (5 bases). With 4 bases removed from V and 3 bases from J, the gap between germline ends came to 25 bases. There are 19 residues in the CDR3. Germline V gives CDR1 KGHSH, CDR2 LQKENI.

This clone was seen a few times. This sequence joins TRBV4-1 and TRBJ1-5; D possibly corresponds to TRBD1 (5 bases). The CDR3 consists of 18 residues. The germline V and J ends were trimmed by 4 bases and 9 bases, with 28 bases remaining between them. The V gene's germline CDR1 is MGHRA and CDR2 YSYEKL. The CDR3 sequence: CASSPRPIGLGVSLPQHF. For the CDR3, the DNA is TGCGCCAGCAGCCCAAGACCTATAGGTCTAGGGGTATCGCTGCCCCAGCATTTT.

CDR3 sequence reads: CASSLRYQEGNNEQFF. The CDR3 nucleotides read TGCGCCAGCAGCTTGAGGTACCAGGAGGGGAACAATGAGCAGTTCTTC. This chain connects TRBV5-1 to TRBJ2-1, with D tentatively TRBD2 (6 bases). The ends were cut back, 1 base at V and 5 bases at J, with 16 bases in the middle. CDR1 and CDR2 from the germline V gene are SGHRS and YFSETQ. This CDR3 is 16 amino acids long.

The chain combines TRBV5-1 with TRBJ2-3, with TRBD2 matching 8 bases. The CDR3 contains 14 residues. Germline V lookup: CDR1 SGHRS, CDR2 YFSETQ. Trimming took 4 bases from V and 2 from J; bases not matched to a gene: 3. In DNA, the CDR3 is TGCGCCAGCAGCAACGGGGGGGCCACAGATACGCAGTATTTT. Protein sequence: CASSNGGATDTQYF.

CDR3 sequence reads: CAISESHGEAFF. Written as DNA, the CDR3 is TGTGCCATCAGTGAGTCGCACGGTGAAGCTTTCTTT. J is TRBJ1-1 and V is TRBV10-3; no clear D gene. CDR1 and CDR2 from the germline V gene are ENHRY and SYGVKD. This CDR3 spans 12 amino acids. Trimming removed 0 bases at V and 7 bases at J, with 6 bases between.

V is TRBV2 and J is TRBJ2-7; no reliable D call. The CDR3 covers 13 residues. The V end lost 0 bases, the J end lost 2 bases, and 5 bases lay between the germline ends. Germline V gene lookup returns CDR1 SNHLY and CDR2 FYNNEI. DNA for the CDR3: TGTGCCAGCAGTGAAGCCGGAGCCTACGAGCAGTACTTC. Translation gives CASSEAGAYEQYF.

J is TRBJ2-7 and V is TRBV11-1; 9 bases align to TRBD1. This CDR3 comprises 15 residues. J gave up 2 bases and V 1 base, and 3 bases lay outside the gene matches. Germline V gives CDR1 SGHAT, CDR2 FQDESV (reference sequence). CDR3 coding DNA: TGTGCCAGCAGCTTAGTGGGGACAGGGCCCTACGAGCAGTACTTC. This translates into CASSLVGTGPYEQYF.

This clone was seen only once. Written as DNA, the CDR3 is TGTGCCAGCAGGACCCGGGAAGGAGGCTATGGCTACACCTTC. It specifies CASRTREGGYGYTF. The chain joins TRBV2 to TRBJ1-2; D is ambiguous. Germline CDR1 and CDR2: SNHLY and FYNNEI. Trimming stripped 6 bases from V and 4 bases from J, with 15 bases between. The CDR3 covers 14 residues.

The rearrangement links TRBV6-5 to TRBJ2-3; perhaps TRBD1 as D (5 bases). V lost 2 bases to trimming and J lost 4 bases, with 13 bases between them. CDR3 length equals 15 residues. Germline V gives CDR1 MNHEY, CDR2 SVGAGI. The CDR3 spells CASSYGASVADTQYF. The CDR3 DNA follows: TGTGCCAGCAGTTACGGGGCCAGCGTGGCAGATACGCAGTATTTT.

The V and J genes are TRBV5-6 and TRBJ1-3; 11 bases align to TRBD1. Germline CDR1 and CDR2: SGHDT and YYEEEE. V lost 5 bases and J lost 0; bases outside the gene matches: 10. The CDR3 contains 18 residues. CDR3 residues: CASRPGQGARLSGNTIYF. For the CDR3, the DNA is TGTGCCAGCAGACCCGGACAGGGGGCAAGACTCTCTGGAAACACCATATATTTT.

This clone has a handful of counts. The V and J genes are TRBV5-1 and TRBJ2-2; D not certain. The V end was cut by 4 bases, the J end by 1 base, with 11 bases between. The germline CDR1 and CDR2 sequences are SGHRS and YFSETQ. The CDR3 is 15 residues long. CDR3 loop: CASSLPRGNTGELFF. The CDR3 DNA sequence: TGCGCCAGCAGCCTTCCTAGAGGGAACACCGGGGAGCTGTTTTTT.

The chain has TRBV29-1 and TRBJ1-2; D is uncertain. Germline lookup yields CDR1 SQVTM and CDR2 ANQGSEA. Trimming shortened V by 5 bases and J by 2 bases, and 18 bases separated the two germline ends. CDR3 size: 15 residues. The CDR3 DNA is TGCAGCGTTCACTCTCGGGGAGGCCTCAACTATGGCTACACCTTC. It is translated as CSVHSRGGLNYGYTF.

This chain uses TRBV28 with TRBJ1-2, with D perhaps TRBD1 (6 bases). Trimming stripped 5 bases from V and 6 bases from J, with 22 bases between. This CDR3 spans 16 amino acids. Germline V CDR1 and CDR2: MDHEN, SYDVKM. The CDR3 protein is CASSPIGTRKGDGYTF. The CDR3 DNA reads TGTGCCAGCAGTCCCATAGGGACACGGAAAGGGGATGGCTACACCTTC.

This clone was seen just once. V is TRBV25-1 and J is TRBJ1-5; no clear D gene. CDR3 length equals 12 residues. Germline-derived CDR1 and CDR2 are MGHDK and SYGVNS. The V end was cut by 7 bases, the J end by 5 bases, with 9 bases between. As DNA, the CDR3 is TGTGCCAGCAACAGAGATTATCAGCCCCAGCATTTT. Its protein product is CASNRDYQPQHF.

V gene TRBV5-4 combines with J gene TRBJ1-1, with 9 bases aligning to TRBD1. The junction had 6 bases not matched to a gene; V was cut back by 4 bases and J by 8 bases. This CDR3 has 13 residues. Germline V gene lookup returns CDR1 SGHNT and CDR2 YYREEE (reference sequence). CDR3 region: CASSPGQGREAFF. CDR3 sequence (DNA): TGTGCCAGCAGCCCGGGACAGGGTCGGGAAGCTTTCTTT.

The chain uses TRBV2 and TRBJ1-2; D unresolved. Trimming pared 4 bases from V and 6 bases from J, leaving 12 bases between. The CDR3 is made up of 13 amino acids. Germline V gene data show CDR1 as SNHLY and CDR2 as FYNNEI. CDR3 sequence reads: CASSAEGTHGYTF. Written as DNA, the CDR3 is TGTGCCAGCAGTGCGGAGGGTACCCATGGCTACACCTTC.

The V and J genes are TRBV5-1 and TRBJ2-1, with D possibly TRBD2 on 6 matching bases. Trimming removed 0 bases at V and 9 bases at J, with 16 bases between. This CDR3 has 15 residues. Germline-derived CDR1 and CDR2 are SGHRS and YFSETQ. The DNA for the CDR3 is TGCGCCAGCAGCTTGGCCTTGACCTTGGGGGGTGAGCAGTTCTTC. Its translation: CASSLALTLGGEQFF.

Only one count was recorded for this clone. The CDR3 bases are TGTGCCAGCACTAACGGACAGGGCGGCACAGATACGCAGTATTTT. It translates to CASTNGQGGTDTQYF. V is TRBV6-5 and J is TRBJ2-3; 8 bases map to TRBD1. The CDR3 is 15 amino acids. Germline CDR1 is MNHEY and CDR2 is SVGAGI. V shed 7 bases, J shed 1 base, and the junction held 7 bases outside the gene matches.

This chain links TRBV19 with TRBJ1-2; D is ambiguous. CDR3 length: 14 amino acids. CDR1 LNHDA and CDR2 SQIVND come from the germline V gene (reference sequence). V was clipped by 8 bases and J by 8 bases, with 21 bases between them. Written as DNA, the CDR3 is TGTGCCAGTGAGGAGGCAGGCCGCTCAAGGGGCTACACCTTC. It translates to CASEEAGRSRGYTF.

This clone was seen just once. The J gene is TRBJ1-2, the V gene TRBV6-1, with a possible D match to TRBD1 (5 bases). This CDR3 contains 14 residues. Germline values: CDR1 MNHNS, CDR2 SASEGT. With 3 bases removed from V and 8 bases from J, the gap between germline ends came to 16 bases. The DNA for the CDR3 is TGTGCCAGCAGTGAGGGGGGTTGGGTTCCAGGCTACACCTTC. Translating gives CASSEGGWVPGYTF.

The chain has TRBV7-8 and TRBJ2-7, with D maybe TRBD2 (5 bases). The germline V gene has CDR1 SGHVS and CDR2 FQNEAQ. Trimming shortened V by 5 bases and J by 0 bases, and 14 bases separated the two germline ends. CDR3 length: 15 residues. CDR3 in DNA: TGTGCCAGCAGCCCCGGACTTGTTAGCTCCTACGAGCAGTACTTC. Translating it yields CASSPGLVSSYEQYF.

The J gene is TRBJ1-2, the V gene TRBV5-4; 9 bases are a match to TRBD1. The CDR3 consists of 16 residues. After removal of 0 bases from V and 8 bases from J, the junction contained 11 bases not matched to a gene. Germline loops: CDR1 SGHNT, CDR2 YYREEE (reference sequence). The CDR3 loop is CASSLARQGTGRGYTF. CDR3 DNA sequence: TGTGCCAGCAGCTTGGCCCGTCAAGGGACAGGGAGGGGCTACACCTTC. The full variable domain, rest sourced from reference TRBV5-4 and TRBJ1-2, is ETGVTQSPTHLIKTRGQQVTLRCSSQSGHNTVSWYQQALGQGPQFIFQYYREEENGRGNFPPRFSGLQFPNYSSELNVNALELDDSALYLCASSLARQGTGRGYTFGSGTRLTVV.

This chain joins TRBV9 and TRBJ1-1; 7 bases line up with TRBD1. This CDR3 has 15 amino acids. CDR1 is SGDLS, CDR2 YYNGEE, per germline. V dropped 4 bases and J dropped 1; count of bases not matched to a gene: 7. The CDR3, as DNA: TGTGCCAGCAGCACTCGACAGGGAAGGAACACTGAAGCTTTCTTT. As protein: CASSTRQGRNTEAFF.

V usage is TRBV29-1 and J usage is TRBJ2-2; 7 nucleotides line up with TRBD1. Germline CDR1 reads SQVTM; CDR2 reads ANQGSEA. With 5 bases clipped from V and 5 bases from J, the junction kept 5 bases outside the gene matches. This CDR3 is built from 13 residues. The CDR3 sequence is CSVPDRVTGELFF. The CDR3 DNA reads TGCAGCGTTCCCGACAGGGTTACCGGGGAGCTGTTTTTT.

The V and J genes are TRBV5-4 and TRBJ2-7, with a weak D call TRBD1 (6 bases). This CDR3 region has 14 residues. Trimming left V 5 bases short and J 0 bases short, with 12 bases between. Germline loops: CDR1 SGHNT, CDR2 YYREEE (reference sequence). The CDR3 region has the DNA TGTGCCAGCAGTACCGACAGGTACTCCTACGAGCAGTACTTC. Residues: CASSTDRYSYEQYF.

V and J are TRBV6-1 and TRBJ2-3, with D unclear. The germline V gene has CDR1 MNHNS and CDR2 SASEGT. There are 14 residues in the CDR3. With 1 base removed from V and 6 bases from J, the gap between germline ends came to 11 bases. CDR3: CASSEEFSRDTQYF. CDR3 nucleotide sequence: TGTGCCAGCAGTGAAGAGTTCTCCAGGGATACGCAGTATTTT.